This T cell receptor beta chain appears in the sequencing data of a study of identical twins' blood T cells. Study outcomes and limitations: Each donor's most abundant TCRbeta clonotypes shared more CDR3 sequences with her twin than unrelated donors.

From germline, CDR1 is MDHEN and CDR2 SYDVKM. Unmatched junction bases numbered 14, after V lost 7 bases and J lost 7 bases. The CDR3 loop spans 15 amino acids. One entry per CDR3 protein, called by TCRdb with MiXCR from the 5' RACE reads. The sample holds hundreds of thousands of distinct CDR3 sequences, roughly 30% seen once. The three twin pairs were reared together, likely meeting the same infections. This clonotype was counted once. Its antigen is not known. The sequence was obtained from a woman aged 18 to 50 in good health. Input material: PBMCs. J is TRBJ2-5 and V is TRBV28; 8 bases fit TRBD2. CDR3 sequence reads: CASTPMGGRSMTQYF. The DNA of the CDR3 is TGTGCCAGCACACCGATGGGCGGGAGGAGTATGACCCAGTACTTC.